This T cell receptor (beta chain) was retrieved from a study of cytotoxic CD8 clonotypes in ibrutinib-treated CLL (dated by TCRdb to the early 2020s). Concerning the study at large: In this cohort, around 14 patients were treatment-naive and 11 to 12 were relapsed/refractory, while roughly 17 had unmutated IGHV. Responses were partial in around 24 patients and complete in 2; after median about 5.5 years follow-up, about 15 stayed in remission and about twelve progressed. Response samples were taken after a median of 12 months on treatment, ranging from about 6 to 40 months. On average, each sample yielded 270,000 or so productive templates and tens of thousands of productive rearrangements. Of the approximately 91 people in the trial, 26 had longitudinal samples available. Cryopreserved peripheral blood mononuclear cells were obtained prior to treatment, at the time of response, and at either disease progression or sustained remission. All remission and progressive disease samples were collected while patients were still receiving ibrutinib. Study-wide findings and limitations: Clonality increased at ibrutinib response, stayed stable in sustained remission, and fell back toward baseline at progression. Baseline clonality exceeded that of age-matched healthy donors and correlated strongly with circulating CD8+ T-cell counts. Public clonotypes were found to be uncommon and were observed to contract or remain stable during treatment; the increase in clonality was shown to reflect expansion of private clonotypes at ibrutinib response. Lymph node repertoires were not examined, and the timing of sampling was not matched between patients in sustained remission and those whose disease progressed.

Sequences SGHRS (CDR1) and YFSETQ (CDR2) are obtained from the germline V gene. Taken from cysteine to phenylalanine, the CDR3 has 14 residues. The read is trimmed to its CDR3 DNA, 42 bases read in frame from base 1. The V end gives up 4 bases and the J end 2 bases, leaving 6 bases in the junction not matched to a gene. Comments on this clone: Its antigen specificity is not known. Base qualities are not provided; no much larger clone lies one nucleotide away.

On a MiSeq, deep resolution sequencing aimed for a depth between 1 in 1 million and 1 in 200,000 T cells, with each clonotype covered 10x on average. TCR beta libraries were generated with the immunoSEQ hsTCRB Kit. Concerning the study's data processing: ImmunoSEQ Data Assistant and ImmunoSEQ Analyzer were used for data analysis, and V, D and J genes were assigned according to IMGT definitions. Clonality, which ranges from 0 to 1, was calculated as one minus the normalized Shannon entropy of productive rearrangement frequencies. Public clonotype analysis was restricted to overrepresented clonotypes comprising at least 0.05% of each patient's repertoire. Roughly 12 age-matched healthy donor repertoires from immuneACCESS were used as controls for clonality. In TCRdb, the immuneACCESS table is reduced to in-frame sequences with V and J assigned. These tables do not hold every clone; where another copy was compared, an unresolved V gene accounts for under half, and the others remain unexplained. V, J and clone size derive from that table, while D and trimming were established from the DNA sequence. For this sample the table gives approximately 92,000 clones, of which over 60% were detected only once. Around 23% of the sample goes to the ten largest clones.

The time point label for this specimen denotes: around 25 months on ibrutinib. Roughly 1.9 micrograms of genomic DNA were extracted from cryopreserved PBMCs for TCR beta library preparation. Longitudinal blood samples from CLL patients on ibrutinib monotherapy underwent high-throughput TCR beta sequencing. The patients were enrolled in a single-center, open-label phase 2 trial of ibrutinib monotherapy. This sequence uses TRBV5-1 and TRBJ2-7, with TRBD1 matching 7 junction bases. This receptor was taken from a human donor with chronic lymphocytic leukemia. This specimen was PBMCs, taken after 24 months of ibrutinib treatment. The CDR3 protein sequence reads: CASSGGDRAYEQYF. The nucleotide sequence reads TGCGCCAGCAGCGGCGGAGACAGGGCCTACGAGCAGTACTTC.